Listed below are T cell receptor beta chains from one sample, sequenced in a study of T cell clonotyping in hematopoietic cell transplantation. Generated by immunoSEQ multiplex PCR, the TCRdb table keeps only in-frame clones and is missing some. The sample holds roughly 45,000 clones, just over 85% seen once. The material was peripheral blood mononuclear cells, obtained before stem cell transplant. The receptor source for this set is a man in his fifties or sixties with biphenotypic leukemia. Some clones in this sample may be carry-over from other donors' samples. CDR3s include the opening cysteine and the closing phenylalanine or tryptophan. The D gene is left open where the match is weak. Not every row has a clone size; where given, it reads once, few, many or a size class.

v_gene	abundance	len	d_gene	j_gene	CDR3aa	CDR3nt
TRBV2	.	14	.	TRBJ2-7	CASSEKGKSYEQYF	TGTGCCAGCAGTGAAAAGGGGAAATCCTACGAGCAGTACTTC
TRBV28	.	15	.	TRBJ1-5	CASSSDGYSNQPQHF	TGTGCCAGCAGTTCCGACGGATATAGCAATCAGCCCCAGCATTTT
TRBV5-1	.	16	.	TRBJ2-7	CASSLATVTLSYEQYF	TGCGCCAGCAGCTTGGCAACTGTGACTCTCTCCTACGAGCAGTACTTC
TRBV7-8	.	14	TRBD2	TRBJ2-1	CASSYLSGTREQFF	TGTGCCAGCAGCTATCTAAGCGGGACGCGCGAGCAGTTCTTC
TRBV15	.	14	.	TRBJ2-7	CATSRGPLPYEQYF	TGTGCCACCAGCAGAGGTCCGTTACCCTACGAGCAGTACTTC
TRBV19	.	12	.	TRBJ2-3	CASSSNTDTQYF	TGTGCCAGCTCATCTAATACAGATACGCAGTATTTT
TRBV10-3	.	11	.	TRBJ2-1	CAISESGPQFF	TGTGCCATCAGTGAGTCTGGTCCGCAGTTCTTC
TRBV30	few	12	.	TRBJ2-7	CAWRGGYYEQYF	TGTGCCTGGAGGGGCGGCTACTACGAGCAGTACTTC
TRBV2	.	12	.	TRBJ1-2	CASSEGGDGYTF	TGTGCCAGCAGTGAGGGGGGCGATGGCTACACCTTC
TRBV19	.	13	.	TRBJ2-3	CASSIELADTQYF	TGTGCCAGTAGTATAGAACTGGCAGATACGCAGTATTTT
TRBV7-9	.	13	.	TRBJ1-5	CASSQTREQPQHF	TGTGCCAGCAGCCAAACTCGGGAACAGCCCCAGCATTTT
TRBV28	.	15	.	TRBJ1-1	CASSLFWDPNTEAFF	TGTGCCAGCAGTTTATTCTGGGATCCAAACACTGAAGCTTTCTTT
TRBV7-2	.	15	TRBD2	TRBJ2-7	CASSADGRRTEEQYF	TGTGCCAGCAGCGCCGACGGGAGGAGGACGGAGGAGCAGTACTTC
TRBV7-2	few	13	.	TRBJ2-1	CASSLEVRDEQFF	TGTGCCAGCAGCTTGGAGGTGAGAGATGAGCAGTTCTTC
TRBV7-9	.	16	.	TRBJ1-2	CASSSTGTAQMYGYTF	TGTGCCAGCAGTTCTACTGGGACTGCACAAATGTATGGCTACACCTTC
TRBV5-6	.	13	.	TRBJ2-7	CASSFGEANEQYF	TGTGCCAGCAGCTTCGGCGAGGCGAACGAGCAGTACTTC
TRBV5-6	.	15	TRBD2	TRBJ2-3	CASSLQREDSDTQYF	TGTGCCAGCAGCTTGCAGCGGGAGGACTCAGATACGCAGTATTTT
TRBV19	.	14	.	TRBJ2-7	CASSIGQGIGEQYF	TGTGCCAGTAGTATTGGTCAGGGGATCGGCGAGCAGTACTTC
TRBV6-6	.	13	.	TRBJ1-1	CASSYSSNTEAFF	TGTGCCAGCAGTTACTCGAGCAACACTGAAGCTTTCTTT
TRBV28	.	11	.	TRBJ2-7	CASSSLYEQYF	TGTGCCAGCAGTTCGCTCTACGAGCAGTACTTC
TRBV30	.	14	.	TRBJ1-5	CAWSTGTGYQPQHF	TGTGCCTGGTCCACCGGGACTGGGTATCAGCCCCAGCATTTT